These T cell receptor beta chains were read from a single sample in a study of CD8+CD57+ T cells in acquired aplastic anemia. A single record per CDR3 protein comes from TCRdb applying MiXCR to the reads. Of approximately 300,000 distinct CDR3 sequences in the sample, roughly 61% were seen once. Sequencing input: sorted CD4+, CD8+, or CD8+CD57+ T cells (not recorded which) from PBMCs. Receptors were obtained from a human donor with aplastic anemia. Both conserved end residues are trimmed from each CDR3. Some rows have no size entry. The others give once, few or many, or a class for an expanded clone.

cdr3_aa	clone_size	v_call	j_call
ASSFGQRLETQY	-	TRBV7-9	-
AASDSSTSGNTDTQY	-	TRBV24-1	TRBJ2-3
SVEGGF	many	TRBV29-1	TRBJ1-2
ASSQSWSSPLH	few	TRBV7-6	TRBJ1-6
SARRTQGYT	-	TRBV20-1	TRBJ1-2
ATSEGYNSPLH	few	TRBV15	TRBJ1-6
SARGGRGSNQPQH	-	TRBV20-1	TRBJ1-5
ASSNWGAEAF	once	TRBV7-9	TRBJ1-1
ASTVEVRGGEQF	many	TRBV7-9	TRBJ2-1
ASSEQGLNTEAYNSPLH	-	TRBV2	TRBJ1-6
ASSVGGDGKNIQY	-	TRBV9	TRBJ2-4
ASSLLAASETQY	-	TRBV5-5	TRBJ2-5
ATESAGQGYQTQY	-	TRBV24-1	TRBJ2-5
SARTDTLEAF	-	TRBV20-1	TRBJ1-1
SASALVNEKLF	few	TRBV20-1	TRBJ1-4
ATTQGNEQF	-	TRBV6-6	TRBJ2-1
ASGVSYYGYT	-	TRBV25-1	TRBJ1-2
SVAGTSGGGVSYEQY	-	TRBV29-1	TRBJ2-7
ASSYGLADNEQF	-	TRBV7-8	TRBJ2-1
ATRDSPYEQY	few	TRBV2	TRBJ2-7
ASSLSQGNTDTQY	once	TRBV7-2	TRBJ2-3
ASSLLAGGAQDTQY	once	TRBV7-6	TRBJ2-3
ASSLTGLAGADEQF	-	TRBV7-6	TRBJ2-1
ASTSGTGDEKLF	-	TRBV2	TRBJ1-4
ASTLSGDTGELF	-	TRBV9	TRBJ2-2
ASSEPRAGNTIY	-	TRBV12-3/TRBV12-4	TRBJ1-3